The 28 T cell receptor beta chains reported below all come from one sample, sequenced in a study of blood T cell repertoires in COVID-19. TCRdb's table, derived via immunoSEQ multiplex PCR, lists solely in-frame clones and lacks some. The sample contains about 250,000 clones, approximately 85% of which appear only once. Sequencing input: peripheral blood. All receptors derive from a man aged 50 to 59 with active or convalescent COVID-19.

V is TRBV7-2 and J is TRBJ2-7; D gene unclear. The CDR3 runs to 12 residues. V lost 1 base and J lost 6, with 7 bases in between. The germline gives CDR1 SGHTA, CDR2 FQGNSA. The DNA of the CDR3 is TGTGCCAGCAGCTTAGAAATCGGCGAGCAGTACTTC. Its translation is CASSLEIGEQYF.

The chain's CDR3 is CASSLDVSGYGYTF. The CDR3 nucleotides are TGTGCCAGCAGCTTAGATGTGTCCGGCTATGGCTACACCTTC. This sequence joins TRBV11-2 and TRBJ1-2, with D unclear. This CDR3 comprises 14 residues. From germline, CDR1 is SGHAT and CDR2 FQNNGV. Trimming pared 0 bases from V and 4 bases from J, leaving 9 bases between.

This chain uses TRBV29-1 with TRBJ2-3; D is unresolved. With 8 bases removed from V and 6 bases from J, the gap between germline ends came to 3 bases. Germline CDR1 and CDR2: SQVTM and ANQGSEA. The CDR3 covers 8 residues. For the CDR3, the DNA is TGCAGCTCGGATACGCAGTATTTT. Encoded protein: CSSDTQYF.

The rearrangement links TRBV3-1 (or the pseudogene TRBV3-2) to TRBJ1-1; D is perhaps TRBD1 (6 bases). Germline loops: CDR1 LGHDT, CDR2 YNNKEL (reference sequence). The CDR3 loop spans 12 amino acids. V shed 2 bases and J shed 7 bases, with 8 bases lying between them. The CDR3 sequence: CASSQSRGEAFF. The DNA of the CDR3 is TGTGCCAGCAGCCAATCCAGGGGTGAAGCTTTCTTT.

The chain employs TRBV14 and TRBJ1-1, with no clear D. Deletions cut 3 bases from V and 0 bases from J, with 14 bases between. CDR3 length equals 16 residues. Germline V CDR1 and CDR2: SGHDN, FVKESK. The CDR3 DNA is TGTGCCAGCAGCCACCACAAAGGTGCGGTGAACACTGAAGCTTTCTTT. This encodes CASSHHKGAVNTEAFF.

The chain joins TRBV5-1 to TRBJ2-1, with 7 bases that match TRBD1. Germline CDR1 SGHRS, CDR2 YFSETQ. Unmatched junction bases numbered 10, after V lost 4 bases and J lost 0 bases. The CDR3 extends over 17 amino acids. CDR3 DNA sequence: TGCGCCAGCAGCCTCTACAGGGGACCTAGCTCCTACAATGAGCAGTTCTTC. Encoded protein: CASSLYRGPSSYNEQFF.

The gene calls are TRBV5-1 and TRBJ2-3; weak D call: TRBD1 (5 bases). CDR3 length: 14 amino acids. Trimming cost V 2 bases and J 1 base, with 8 bases left between them. The germline V gene has CDR1 SGHRS and CDR2 YFSETQ. The CDR3 nucleotides are TGCGCCAGCAGCTTATGGGGCGGCACAGATACGCAGTATTTT. This gives the protein CASSLWGGTDTQYF.

V gene TRBV2 combines with J gene TRBJ2-1; 8 nucleotides match TRBD2. This CDR3 spans 16 amino acids. In germline, CDR1 is SNHLY, CDR2 FYNNEI. The V gene end was trimmed by 2 bases and the J gene end by 7 bases; junction bases not matched to a gene: 10. The CDR3 DNA follows: TGTGCCAGCAGTGAAACGGGCGGGAGGACAAGGAATGAGCAGTTCTTC. Translating gives CASSETGGRTRNEQFF.

The rearrangement joins TRBV5-1 to TRBJ2-1, with TRBD2 matching 7 bases. Germline trimming cut 1 base from V and 5 bases from J; bases unmatched to any gene: 6. The CDR3 length is 15 residues. The germline CDR1 and CDR2 sequences are SGHRS and YFSETQ. CDR3 nucleotides: TGCGCCAGCAGCTTGTCCCTAGCGGTCAACAATGAGCAGTTCTTC. Translating gives CASSLSLAVNNEQFF.

The chain joins TRBV6-5 to TRBJ2-7; D perhaps matches TRBD2 (6 bases). Trimming removed 7 bases at V and 2 bases at J, with 18 bases between. CDR1 is MNHEY, CDR2 SVGAGI, per germline. This CDR3 contains 15 residues. CDR3 nucleotides: TGTGCCAGCAACTCACCGGGTAGCGGTACCTACGAGCAGTACTTC. It encodes CASNSPGSGTYEQYF.

This clone was detected only a few times. This chain connects TRBV7-3 to TRBJ1-1; D is uncertain. CDR3 size: 13 residues. V gave up 4 bases and J gave up 1 base, with 7 bases separating them. Germline V CDR1 and CDR2: SGHTA, FQGTGA. CDR3 residues: CASSYQSNTEAFF. In DNA form, the CDR3 reads TGTGCCAGCAGCTATCAATCGAACACTGAAGCTTTCTTT. Drawing the rest from reference TRBV7-3 and TRBJ1-1, the complete variable domain is GAGVSQTPSNKVTEKGKYVELRCDPISGHTALYWYRQSLGQGPEFLIYFQGTGAADDSGLPNDRFFAVRPEGSVSTLKIQRTERGDSAVYLCASSYQSNTEAFFGQGTRLTVV.

V is TRBV6-1 and J is TRBJ1-5, with 9 bases matching TRBD1. Germline CDR1 and CDR2: MNHNS and SASEGT. Unmatched junction bases numbered 15, after V lost 2 bases and J lost 7 bases. The CDR3 runs 18 residues. Here the CDR3 reads CASSERTTGGARGQPQHF. The CDR3 coding sequence is TGTGCCAGCAGTGAACGCACGACAGGGGGTGCCCGGGGGCAGCCCCAGCATTTT.

The chain carries TRBV27 and TRBJ1-2; 7 bases fit TRBD1. V dropped 6 bases and J dropped 4; count of bases not matched to a gene: 5. Germline CDR1 reads MNHEY; CDR2 reads SMNVEV (reference sequence). The CDR3 is made up of 13 amino acids. This CDR3 is CASSDRVGYGYTF. In DNA, the CDR3 is TGTGCCAGCAGCGACAGGGTCGGCTATGGCTACACCTTC.

The chain couples TRBV9 to TRBJ2-3; TRBD2 is a possible D gene (5 bases). V lost 2 bases and J lost 12, with 10 bases in between. Germline V lookup: CDR1 SGDLS, CDR2 YYNGEE. This CDR3 has 11 amino acids. CDR3 loop: CASSVGIDQYF. The CDR3 DNA reads TGTGCCAGCAGCGTCGGGATAGATCAGTATTTT. The full variable domain, its missing parts supplied by reference TRBV9 and TRBJ2-3, is DSGVTQTPKHLITATGQRVTLRCSPRSGDLSVYWYQQSLDQGLQFLIQYYNGEERAKGNILERFSAQQFPDLHSELNLSSLELGDSALYFCASSVGIDQYFGPGTRLTVL.

The chain is built from TRBV18 and TRBJ1-2, with D hard to call. Germline values: CDR1 KGHSH, CDR2 LQKENI. Trimming took 3 bases from V and 9 from J, leaving 11 bases between them. The CDR3 consists of 12 residues. In DNA, the CDR3 is TGTGCCAGCTCACCTGGCGGGGTCAGCTACACCTTC. Its protein is CASSPGGVSYTF.

The chain carries TRBV4-1 and TRBJ2-1; D remains ambiguous. This CDR3 is built from 11 residues. Germline V gene lookup returns CDR1 MGHRA and CDR2 YSYEKL. The V end lost 4 bases, the J end lost 9 bases, and 7 bases lay between the germline ends. The CDR3 loop reads CASSLAAEQFF. The CDR3 DNA is TGCGCCAGCAGCCTAGCCGCTGAGCAGTTCTTC.

The CDR3 DNA reads as TGCGCCAGCAGGACTAGCGGGAGTGGGGACACCGGGGAGCTGTTTTTT. Residues: CASRTSGSGDTGELFF. The chain carries TRBV5-1 and TRBJ2-2; 12 bases map to TRBD2. This CDR3 has 16 amino acids. With 5 bases clipped from V and 3 bases from J, the junction kept 5 bases outside the gene matches. The germline V gene has CDR1 SGHRS and CDR2 YFSETQ.

The rearrangement joins TRBV9 to TRBJ2-3, with TRBD2 matching over 8 bases. V was pared by 4 bases and J by 4 bases, with 5 bases of the junction left unmatched. Germline V gives CDR1 SGDLS, CDR2 YYNGEE. The CDR3 has 14 amino acids. The CDR3 DNA is TGTGCCAGCAGCCCTCGACTAGCGTCAGATACGCAGTATTTT. It codes for CASSPRLASDTQYF.

This clone turned up a few times. The DNA for the CDR3 is TGTGCCAGTAGTATGGGCGTCATTTATTCACCCCTCCACTTT. Protein: CASSMGVIYSPLHF. The rearrangement links TRBV19 to TRBJ1-6; no clear D. Germline V gene data show CDR1 as LNHDA and CDR2 as SQIVND (reference sequence). V lost 3 bases and J 8 bases, leaving 11 bases between the germline ends. The CDR3 runs to 14 residues.

The V and J genes are TRBV27 and TRBJ1-2, with D perhaps TRBD1 (6 bases). V lost 6 bases, J lost 7 bases, and 21 bases lay in between. This CDR3 has 15 amino acids. Germline values: CDR1 MNHEY, CDR2 SMNVEV (reference sequence). In DNA, the CDR3 is TGTGCCAGCAGCCCGCCATGGGGGGGGCCGGGTGGCTACACCTTC. Protein: CASSPPWGGPGGYTF.

The chain couples TRBV4-1 to TRBJ1-3, with 7 bases fitting TRBD1. V was clipped by 4 bases and J by 0 bases; unmatched bases: 6. This CDR3 contains 16 residues. Looked up from germline, CDR1 is MGHRA and CDR2 is YSYEKL. CDR3 DNA sequence: TGCGCCAGCAGCCCCCGGACAGGCTCCTCTGGAAACACCATATATTTT. Its translation: CASSPRTGSSGNTIYF.

The genes are TRBV9 and TRBJ1-6; 8 nucleotides match TRBD1. The CDR3 extends over 14 amino acids. With V trimmed by 3 bases and J by 7 bases, 3 bases remained unmatched. Germline assignment: CDR1 SGDLS and CDR2 YYNGEE. The CDR3, as DNA: TGTGCCAGCAGCGCGACAGGGGTGAATTCACCCCTCCACTTT. Protein: CASSATGVNSPLHF. Together with reference TRBV9 and TRBJ1-6, the CDR3 gives the full variable domain: DSGVTQTPKHLITATGQRVTLRCSPRSGDLSVYWYQQSLDQGLQFLIQYYNGEERAKGNILERFSAQQFPDLHSELNLSSLELGDSALYFCASSATGVNSPLHFGNGTRLTVT.

Details on this clone: The germline gene is not matched at one end of the junction; a read error may be the cause. V is TRBV7-7 and J is TRBJ2-1; 8 positions match TRBD2. The length of the CDR3 is 16 residues. CDR1 SSHAT and CDR2 FNYEAQ come from the germline V gene (reference sequence). CDR3 sequence (DNA): TGTGCTAGCAGCTTAGGTTCGGGACTAGTGGCCGATGAGCAGTTCTTC. As protein: CASSLGSGLVADEQFF.

This clone was recorded once. This chain uses TRBV29-1 with TRBJ2-2; TRBD2 aligns across 11 bases. Trimming removed 4 bases from V and 1 base from J; junction bases left unmatched: 2. Per the germline V gene, CDR1 is SQVTM and CDR2 is ANQGSEA. This CDR3 is 15 amino acids long. The CDR3 protein is CSVGGTSGNTGELFF. The CDR3 DNA follows: TGCAGCGTTGGGGGGACTAGCGGGAACACCGGGGAGCTGTTTTTT.

This chain joins TRBV28 and TRBJ1-2; the match to TRBD1 covers 7 bases. The length of the CDR3 is 13 residues. J gave up 8 bases and V 7 bases, and 10 bases lay outside the gene matches. CDR1 MDHEN and CDR2 SYDVKM come from the germline V gene. The CDR3 DNA reads TGTGCCAGCACTCCCTCCGGGACAGTAGGCTACACCTTC. This sequence encodes CASTPSGTVGYTF.

This clone was counted only a few times. V is TRBV6-2 or TRBV6-3 and J is TRBJ1-2, with 8 bases that match TRBD1. The CDR3 has 17 residues. With V trimmed by 2 bases and J by 8 bases, 16 bases remained unmatched. The germline gives CDR1 MNHEY, CDR2 SVGEGT. DNA of the CDR3: TGTGCCAGCAGTTACGGTCCGGGACAGGCATCGTTTTACGGCTACACCTTC. Translation gives CASSYGPGQASFYGYTF.

In this sample, this clone turned up once. The CDR3 DNA is TGTGCCAGCAGGCCGAGCGGGAGAAACCATGAGCAGTTCTTC. Translated: CASRPSGRNHEQFF. The chain joins TRBV27 to TRBJ2-1; 8 nucleotides agree with TRBD2. CDR1 MNHEY and CDR2 SMNVEV come from the germline V gene (reference sequence). With V trimmed by 6 bases and J by 8 bases, 9 bases remained unmatched. CDR3 size: 14 residues.

This chain links TRBV21-1 with TRBJ2-7; TRBD2, the table's D call, lacks a check against the DNA. TRBV21-1 is designated a pseudogene. CDR3 length equals 13 residues. The CDR3 is CASSKAESYEQYF. CDR3 DNA sequence: TGTGCCAGCAGCAAAGCGGAGTCCTACGAGCAGTACTTC.